The source of this T cell receptor beta chain is a study of blood T cells in healthy people across ages (dated by TCRdb to 2015 to 2017). Study-level background: In model experiments, roughly one uniquely barcoded TCR beta cDNA molecule per two T cells was captured by template switching. Age-related changes in TCR beta repertoire diversity were measured in the study by deep sequencing normalized with unique cDNA molecular identifiers. Donors were grouped into four age groups: young (average 16 years), middle-aged (roughly 38), aged (62) and long-lived (just over 80). To avoid experimental bias, donors of different ages were distributed randomly across sequencing lanes. Using the same blood draw, the study looked at two additional independent replicas of 1 million unique cDNA reads for two donors, one aged 18 to 30 and the other aged 80 or older. What the work shows at the level of the full study, not this receptor alone: Because donor CMV infection status was unknown, age-related changes in expanded clonotypes were potentially confounded. Estimates of total diversity based on one million sequenced T cells were regarded as lower bounds and as underestimates. Conclusive comparison of naive and antigen-experienced compartments was prevented by the profiling of bulk unsorted PBMCs. Observed TCR beta diversity correlated strongly with the percentage of naive T cells measured by flow cytometry. Observed TCR beta diversity per million T cells fell roughly linearly with age, and a significant reduction was already apparent by age around 40. Compared with the aged group, the long-lived group had more naive CD4+ T cells, fewer expanded clones and increased TCR diversity, suggesting age selection.

The germline V gene sets CDR1 to MNHEY and CDR2 to SVGEGT. Measured from the cysteine to the phenylalanine, the CDR3 is 13 residues long. Solely the CDR3 DNA is kept, with 39 bases framed from the first base. At the junction V is shortened by 4 bases and J by 6 bases, with 11 bases in between. The library was made by 5' RACE. The instrument given in TCRdb is Illumina HiSeq 2500. A second about 7 to 11 cycle PCR used a sample-barcoded 5' primer and a J-beta primer mix. A template-switch 5' adaptor carrying 12 random nucleotides introduced a unique molecular identifier onto each TCR beta cDNA molecule. Each sample yielded at least 3 million CDR3-containing paired-end reads. First-strand cDNA synthesis was performed from all RNA using the Mint cDNA synthesis kit, with priming by a TRBC-specific oligonucleotide. After uracil-DNA glycosylase treatment, a first 18-cycle PCR used universal primers M1SS and BC2_uni_R on all cDNA. The published analysis was carried out like this. Normalization of each sample was performed by random selection of 1 million high-quality reads, each carrying a distinct molecular identifier. Reads with shared molecular identifiers were discarded instead of being binned into consensus sequences. MiTCR, run with a Q25 quality threshold and the strictest error-elimination algorithm, handled CDR3 identification, clonotype clustering and error correction. Lower-bound total TCR beta diversity was estimated with a nonparametric unseen species model using Euler transformation. TCRdb reprocessed the public reads (quality trimming at Q25 with fastp, clone calling with MiXCR) and kept in-frame beta chains. Entries are consolidated by CDR3 protein sequence, retaining the most common genes and DNA. The V and J calls and clone size are TCRdb's, not the authors'. This sample holds 1.5 million or so distinct CDR3 sequences; around two fifths were observed only once. In total, the top ten clones hold 7% to 9.5% of the sample.

Systemically healthy Caucasian individuals from Russia, 39 in total and aged about 6 to 95 years, were included as donors. About 10 milliliters of peripheral blood were collected from each donor into EDTA-treated Vacutainer tubes. Ficoll-Paque density-gradient centrifugation was used to isolate PBMCs, with at least 7 million per sample. Total RNA was extracted from PBMCs with Trizol reagent, with at least 5.5 micrograms obtained per sample. For every donor, flow cytometry on a PBMC aliquot measured the percentage of naive CD45RAhigh/CD27high T cells. Comment on this clonotype: It lacks a known antigen. No clone much larger than this one lies a single base away; base qualities are absent.

Sequencing was carried out using blood. The sequence was obtained from a young woman in good health. In this chain, TRBV6-2 or TRBV6-3 is recombined with TRBJ2-3; the D gene cannot be named for sure. The CDR3: CASSSSITDTQYF. The bases read TGTGCCAGCAGTTCCTCGATTACGGATACGCAGTATTTT.